These 8 T cell receptor beta chains were sequenced from one sample in a study of cytomegalovirus exposure and HLA in healthy donors. PCR was performed using 60 Vbeta and 13 Jbeta primers. Clones were sequenced by immunoSEQ multiplex PCR, and TCRdb holds only the in-frame ones, with some missing. The sample has approximately 110,000 clones; 69% are singletons. The source material was PBMCs. Every receptor here comes from a woman aged 70 to 79 in good health and CMV-seropositive.

V gene TRBV5-1 combines with J gene TRBJ2-7; maybe TRBD2 (5 bases). V lost 1 base to trimming and J lost 3 bases, with 17 bases between them. CDR3 size: 16 residues. The germline V gene has CDR1 SGHRS and CDR2 YFSETQ. The CDR3 bases are TGCGCCAGCAGCTTGTCATCGGGGAACCTGGGCTACGAGCAGTACTTC. Residues: CASSLSSGNLGYEQYF.

The chain joins TRBV9 to TRBJ1-2, with 7 bases that match TRBD1. CDR3 length: 15 residues. The germline gives CDR1 SGDLS, CDR2 YYNGEE. The ends lost 2 bases at V and 6 bases at J; junction bases unmatched: 10. Here the CDR3 reads CASSVVTGTADGYTF. CDR3 sequence (DNA): TGTGCCAGCAGCGTTGTTACAGGGACAGCGGATGGCTACACCTTC.

The CDR3, as DNA: TGTGCCAGCAGATCCCAGGGGTATGGCTACACCTTC. This sequence encodes CASRSQGYGYTF. The chain joins TRBV7-9 to TRBJ1-2; a possible D gene is TRBD1 (6 bases). The germline V gene has CDR1 SEHNR and CDR2 FQNEAQ (reference sequence). Trimming cost V 6 bases and J 5 bases, with 10 bases left between them. The CDR3 loop spans 12 amino acids.

The table lists this clone with a count of one. The gene calls are TRBV10-3 and TRBJ2-5; 11 bases match TRBD2. Germline-derived CDR1 and CDR2 are ENHRY and SYGVKD. CDR3 length: 16 amino acids. Trimming took 11 bases from V and 5 from J; bases not matched to a gene: 16. For the CDR3, the DNA is TGTGCCTCTCAAGAGGGGACTAGCGGACCGGGGGAGACCCAGTACTTC. Encoded protein: CASQEGTSGPGETQYF.

This chain links TRBV6-1 with TRBJ2-3; 11 bases agree with TRBD2. Germline CDR1 is MNHNS and CDR2 is SASEGT. Trimming cost V 0 bases and J 8 bases; bases outside gene matches: 4. This CDR3 is 15 amino acids long. The CDR3 region is CASSEALAGGATQYF. CDR3 bases: TGTGCCAGCAGTGAAGCGCTAGCGGGGGGAGCTACGCAGTATTTT.

The gene calls are TRBV7-9 and TRBJ1-6; D perhaps matches TRBD1 (6 bases). With 5 bases removed from V and 9 bases from J, the gap between germline ends came to 17 bases. Germline CDR1 and CDR2: SEHNR and FQNEAQ (reference sequence). This CDR3 is built from 15 residues. CDR3 nucleotide sequence: TGTGCCAGCAGCGCACGACAGGTGGAGAGTTCACCCCTCCACTTT. Encoded protein: CASSARQVESSPLHF. Supplemented by reference TRBV7-9 and TRBJ1-6, the full variable domain reads DTGVSQNPRHKITKRGQNVTFRCDPISEHNRLYWYRQTLGQGPEFLTYFQNEAQLEKSRLLSDRFSAERPKGSFSTLEIQRTEQGDSAMYLCASSARQVESSPLHFGNGTRLTVT.

The chain combines TRBV7-2 with TRBJ2-5, with D perhaps matching TRBD2 (6 bases). V lost 11 bases, J lost 1 base, and 11 bases lay in between. The germline gives CDR1 SGHTA, CDR2 FQGNSA. The CDR3 loop spans 12 amino acids. The CDR3 DNA follows: TGTGCCGCGGGCGGGGCCCAAGAGACCCAGTACTTC. Translated: CAAGGAQETQYF.

The V gene is TRBV29-1, the J gene TRBJ1-1, with D perhaps TRBD1 (6 bases). The CDR3 consists of 13 residues. In germline, CDR1 is SQVTM, CDR2 ANQGSEA. Trimming shortened V by 8 bases and J by 2 bases, and 15 bases separated the two germline ends. The CDR3 spells CSFKEGTNTEAFF. Written as DNA, the CDR3 is TGCAGCTTCAAAGAGGGGACAAACACTGAAGCTTTCTTT.